This T cell receptor beta chain was documented in a study of beta chain features in type 1 diabetes. Turning to the study itself: Age, gender and cell yields were similar between patients and healthy donors.

Overall study results and limits: Among patients with Type 1 diabetes, TCRB CDR3s were moderately but significantly shorter in every one of the four CD4+ subsets. Possibly, sequencing cDNA over-represented cells that had high TCR expression levels. Relative to healthy donors, patients appeared to have naive, central memory and Treg TCRB repertoires that were more similar.

V dropped 6 bases and J dropped 6; count of bases not matched to a gene: 12. CDR1 and CDR2 (germline): MDHEN, SYDVKM. The CDR3 totals 15 residues. There are a few counts of this clone. The antigen remains undetermined. The sequenced template was cDNA made from the entire isolated RNA. Here immunoSEQ multiplex PCR was the method, and the copy in TCRdb shows in-frame clones only, minus some. The data show 40,000 or so clones, about 51% seen once. The chain uses TRBV28 and TRBJ2-3, with 7 bases matching TRBD1. The source material was Tregs from blood. This TCR came from a young woman in good health. The CDR3 DNA reads TGTGCCAGCAGCCCGGCAACGACAGGGTTGGATACGCAGTATTTT. It translates to CASSPATTGLDTQYF.